Presented here are 14 T cell receptor beta chains from one specimen sequenced in a study of CD8 T cells in Susac syndrome (dated by TCRdb to between 2018 and 2021). The protocol used for the library was the immunoSEQ multiplex PCR assay. RNA was extracted using the RNeasy kit, and roughly 0.5 to 1 ug of the RNA was reverse transcribed with random hexamers. TCRdb reran the public reads through fastp at Q25 and MiXCR, keeping productive beta chains. CDR3 protein sequences are deduplicated, and each keeps its most common genes and DNA. Within this sample are 250,000 or so distinct CDR3 sequences, with around 95% of them counted one time only. Approximately 0.072% of the sample is in the top ten clones. Material: CD4+ T cells from PBMCs. The receptors shown here come from a human donor with multiple sclerosis.

V gene TRBV18 combines with J gene TRBJ1-1; D not certain. CDR3 length: 15 residues. V lost 1 base to trimming and J lost 7 bases, with 16 bases between them. Per the germline V gene, CDR1 is KGHSH and CDR2 is LQKENI. The DNA for the CDR3 is TGTGCCAGCTCACCACTCGAAAGCGCTCCCCGTGAAGCTTTCTTT. Translated: CASSPLESAPREAFF.

This clonotype was recorded once. The junction departs from the called germline gene at one end, perhaps through a read error. In DNA, the CDR3 is TGTGTCAGCAGCCCAAGCACAGATACGCAGTATTTT. It specifies CVSSPSTDTQYF. V is TRBV3-1 and J is TRBJ2-3, with D unclear. Germline CDR1 reads LGHDT; CDR2 reads YNNKEL (reference sequence). This CDR3 is built from 12 residues.

CDR3 sequence reads: CASSVAAAGQGPGEAFF. The CDR3 bases are TGTGCCAGCAGCGTAGCCGCGGCGGGACAGGGGCCGGGTGAAGCTTTCTTT. The chain employs TRBV9 and TRBJ1-1; 10 nucleotides align to TRBD1. V lost 0 bases to trimming and J lost 7 bases; unmatched junction nucleotides: 12. The CDR3 is made up of 17 amino acids. Per germline, CDR1 SGDLS and CDR2 YYNGEE.

V gene TRBV6-6 combines with J gene TRBJ2-5, with D perhaps assigned TRBD1 or TRBD2 (6 bases each). In germline, CDR1 is MNHNY, CDR2 SVGAGI (reference sequence). Trimming pared 2 bases from V and 2 bases from J, leaving 12 bases between. CDR3 length: 15 residues. The CDR3, as DNA: TGTGCCAGCAGTTACGGGGGGACATTACAAGAGACCCAGTACTTC. As protein: CASSYGGTLQETQYF.

V and J are TRBV10-3 and TRBJ1-3; 8 bases are shared with TRBD1. The CDR3 runs 15 residues. J lost 4 bases, V lost 10 bases, and 12 bases had no gene match. From germline, CDR1 is ENHRY and CDR2 SYGVKD. In DNA form, the CDR3 reads TGTGCCACCACCCCCCCAGGGACAGGAGGAAACACCATATATTTT. It translates to CATTPPGTGGNTIYF.

V usage is TRBV7-2 and J usage is TRBJ2-3; 11 positions match TRBD2. From germline, CDR1 is SGHTA and CDR2 FQGNSA. There are 16 residues in the CDR3. J lost 5 bases, V lost 3 bases, and 7 bases had no gene match. The CDR3 spells CTSSFPGLAEKDTQYF. The CDR3 coding sequence is TGTACCAGCAGCTTCCCGGGACTAGCGGAAAAAGATACGCAGTATTTT.

The V call is TRBV20-1, the J call TRBJ1-6, with D unresolved. The CDR3 covers 14 residues. V was pared by 1 base and J by 10 bases, with 14 bases between. Germline assignment: CDR1 DFQATT and CDR2 SNEGSKA (reference sequence). CDR3 DNA sequence: TGCAGTGCTAGAGGACCCGACATGCCCTCACCCCTCCACTTT. Translating it yields CSARGPDMPSPLHF.

The chain couples TRBV3-1 to TRBJ2-3; D unclear. This CDR3 region has 15 residues. Germline CDR1 is LGHDT and CDR2 is YNNKEL (reference sequence). V was pared by 4 bases and J by 4 bases, with 15 bases between. The CDR3 bases are TGTGCCAGCAGCCGGTCTGACACCCGAGCAGATACGCAGTATTTT. Protein: CASSRSDTRADTQYF.

CDR3 residues: CASSLEAGSPFFNEQFF. Here the CDR3 DNA reads TGTGCCAGCAGCTTAGAGGCAGGGAGTCCCTTCTTCAATGAGCAGTTCTTC. The chain joins TRBV7-9 to TRBJ2-1, with D perhaps TRBD1 or TRBD2 (5 bases each). This CDR3 has 17 amino acids. V was trimmed by 1 base and J by 6 bases, leaving 19 bases between them. CDR1 is SEHNR, CDR2 FQNEAQ, per germline (reference sequence).

The chain recombines TRBV6-6 with TRBJ2-7; D ambiguous. Germline values: CDR1 MNHNY, CDR2 SVGAGI (reference sequence). V gave up 2 bases and J gave up 4 bases, with 6 bases separating them. The CDR3 loop spans 12 amino acids. CDR3 in DNA: TGTGCCAGCAGTTACGGAGTGTACGAGCAGTACTTC. Its translation is CASSYGVYEQYF.

The chain links TRBV30 to TRBJ2-1, with 7 bases aligning to TRBD2. This CDR3 has 17 residues. The germline V gene encodes CDR1 GTSNPN and CDR2 SVGIG (reference sequence). V shed 3 bases and J 0 bases; nucleotides not matched to a gene: 11. The CDR3: CAWSVRPWGGSYNEQFF. CDR3 sequence (DNA): TGTGCCTGGAGCGTCAGACCCTGGGGGGGCTCCTACAATGAGCAGTTCTTC. Full variable domain (missing parts from reference TRBV30 and TRBJ2-1): SQTIHQWPATLVQPVGSPLSLECTVEGTSNPNLYWYRQAAGRGLQLLFYSVGIGQISSEVPQNLSASRPQDRQFILSSKKLLLSDSGFYLCAWSVRPWGGSYNEQFFGPGTRLTVL.

The chain joins TRBV29-1 to TRBJ2-1, with 8 bases lining up with TRBD2. After removal of 6 bases from V and 7 bases from J, the junction contained 11 bases not matched to a gene. The germline V gene has CDR1 SQVTM and CDR2 ANQGSEA. This CDR3 region has 14 residues. CDR3 amino acids: CSVPNSGVNNEQFF. The DNA for the CDR3 is TGCAGCGTACCTAATAGCGGGGTTAATAATGAGCAGTTCTTC.

The chain couples TRBV28 to TRBJ1-5, with D unclear. The CDR3 consists of 14 residues. Germline CDR1 reads MDHEN; CDR2 reads SYDVKM. Trimming took 4 bases from V and 1 from J, leaving 8 bases between them. DNA for the CDR3: TGTGCCAGCAGTTCCTCTCAGAGCAATCAGCCCCAGCATTTT. Translated, it gives CASSSSQSNQPQHF.

This clonotype appeared a single time. The chain employs TRBV27 and TRBJ1-5; tentative D call: TRBD1 (6 bases). CDR1 is MNHEY and CDR2 is SMNVEV in the germline V gene (reference sequence). CDR3 length: 13 amino acids. Trimming removed 8 bases from V and 6 bases from J, with 14 bases in between. The CDR3 nucleotides read TGTGCCAGCGCAGGGACATCGAGTCAGCCCCAGCATTTT. Translated: CASAGTSSQPQHF.